A selection of T cell receptor beta chains follows, all from one sample in a study of PD-1 blockade in classical Hodgkin lymphoma. Using immunoSEQ multiplex PCR, the repertoire was profiled, and TCRdb retains in-frame clones only, with some absent. Here the sample spans roughly 16,000 clones, approximately 83% being singletons. The sequences come from peripheral blood mononuclear cells (PBMCs), collected before the second cycle of nivolumab. Receptors originate from a human donor with classical Hodgkin lymphoma. The CDR3 runs from the conserved cysteine through the conserved F or W. D genes are given only for firm matches. Rows give clone size only sometimes, using once, few, many, or a class for an expanded clone.

CASSLRDSSGNTIYF	TGTGCCAGCAGCTTAAGGGACAGCTCTGGAAACACCATATATTTT	NA	TRBD1	TRBV5-6	TRBJ1-3
CSVERSDDISEQYF	TGCAGCGTTGAAAGATCCGATGATATTAGTGAGCAGTACTTC	few	NA	TRBV29-1	TRBJ2-7
CASSPVASRMNTEAFF	TGTGCCAGCTCACCGGTGGCTTCCAGAATGAACACTGAAGCTTTCTTT	NA	NA	TRBV18	TRBJ1-1
CASTRSGLAGETQYF	TGTGCCAGTACGAGAAGCGGGTTAGCTGGAGAGACCCAGTACTTC	NA	NA	TRBV19	TRBJ2-5
CASSFPDYNEQFF	TGCGCCAGCAGCTTCCCCGACTACAATGAGCAGTTCTTC	once	NA	TRBV5-1	TRBJ2-1
CATSRDRVEGSFYGYTF	TGTGCCACCAGCAGAGATCGGGTCGAGGGGTCGTTCTATGGCTACACCTTC	NA	NA	TRBV15	TRBJ1-2
CASSDYGGDSKSNQPQHF	TGTGCCAGCAGTGATTACGGCGGGGACAGTAAAAGCAATCAGCCCCAGCATTTT	NA	TRBD1	TRBV2	TRBJ1-5
CASSIASGSGYNEQFF	TGTGCCAGTAGTATCGCTAGCGGGAGTGGCTACAATGAGCAGTTCTTC	NA	TRBD2	TRBV19	TRBJ2-1
CAWNRIGGSPLHF	TGTGCCTGGAATAGGATAGGGGGTTCACCCCTCCACTTT	NA	NA	TRBV30	TRBJ1-6
CASAGDRFYEQYF	TGCGCCAGCGCCGGGGACCGATTTTACGAGCAGTACTTC	NA	NA	TRBV5-1	TRBJ2-7
CASSLRFTPPLRWTEAFF	TGCGCCAGCAGCTTAAGGTTTACCCCGCCGCTCCGATGGACTGAAGCTTTCTTT	NA	NA	TRBV5-1	TRBJ1-1
CASRGANQETQYF	TGTGCCAGTAGAGGGGCAAACCAAGAGACCCAGTACTTC	NA	NA	TRBV19	TRBJ2-5
CASSRRTGEFGGYTF	TGCGCCAGCAGCAGGCGGACAGGGGAATTTGGTGGCTACACCTTC	NA	TRBD1	TRBV5-1	TRBJ1-2
CASSPQFGMAKNIQYF	TGTGCCAGCAGCCCGCAATTCGGGATGGCCAAAAACATTCAGTACTTC	NA	NA	TRBV7-9	TRBJ2-4
CATSRGGPQETQYF	TGTGCCACCAGCAGGGGGGGTCCCCAAGAGACCCAGTACTTC	NA	NA	TRBV15	TRBJ2-5
CASSIRGQPPSTF	TGTGCCAGTAGTATACGGGGCCAGCCTCCGTCCACCTTC	once	NA	TRBV19	TRBJ1-2
CASSLTGQLAYEQYF	TGTGCCAGCAGCTTAACCGGACAGCTAGCCTACGAGCAGTACTTC	NA	NA	TRBV11-1	TRBJ2-7
CASSWDLKGSYNEQFF	TGTGCCAGCAGCTGGGACCTCAAGGGGTCCTACAATGAGCAGTTCTTC	NA	NA	TRBV7-9	TRBJ2-1
CASSEAETQYF	TGTGCCAGCAGTGAGGCAGAGACCCAGTACTTC	NA	NA	TRBV2	TRBJ2-5
CAISESMRHGTYEQYF	TGTGCCATCAGTGAGTCGATGAGACATGGGACCTACGAGCAGTACTTC	NA	NA	TRBV10-3	TRBJ2-7
CATSRGTATNEKLFF	TGTGCCACCAGCAGAGGTACAGCAACTAATGAAAAACTGTTTTTT	NA	NA	TRBV15	TRBJ1-4
CASSPLSNTEAFF	TGTGCCAGCAGTCCCCTAAGTAACACTGAAGCTTTCTTT	NA	NA	TRBV28	TRBJ1-1
CASSAGSPYEQYF	TGTGCCAGCAGCGCAGGGAGCCCCTACGAGCAGTACTTC	NA	NA	TRBV7-9	TRBJ2-7
CASSLMTSGSTDTQYF	TGTGCCAGCAGCTTAATGACTAGCGGAAGCACAGATACGCAGTATTTT	NA	TRBD2	TRBV11-1	TRBJ2-3
CASSLGWGDRGTDTQYF	TGTGCCAGCAGCTTAGGATGGGGAGACAGGGGGACAGATACGCAGTATTTT	NA	TRBD1	TRBV13	TRBJ2-3